This T cell receptor beta chain is drawn from a study of Graves' ophthalmopathy and Graves' hyperthyroidism. Whole-study results and caveats: Sensitivity of about 90% and specificity of about 77% were achieved when a 13-signature model separated ophthalmopathy from stable hyperthyroidism.

Looked up from germline, CDR1 is SNHLY and CDR2 is FYNNEI. This CDR3 spans 12 amino acids. The V end lost 7 bases, the J end lost 1 base, and 7 bases lay between the germline ends. As concerns this clonotype: Its antigen is as yet unknown.

RNA transcripts were the template, and TCR beta CDR3 regions were amplified from them. RT-PCR was first run with HTBI primers, then multiplex PCR in a second round. Each CDR3 protein gets one entry after TCRdb re-called the multiplex PCR reads with MiXCR. The sample includes about 740,000 distinct CDR3 sequences, about 44% of them seen just once. Diagnosis used clinical symptoms, serum thyroxine, TRAb, thyroid ultrasound and orbital computed tomography. This TCR came from an adult man with Graves' ophthalmopathy. Specimen: peripheral blood. V is TRBV2 and J is TRBJ1-1; D gene unclear. DNA for the CDR3: TGTGCCAGCAAGTCGGGGAACACTGAAGCTTTCTTT. Translating it yields CASKSGNTEAFF. Filled out from reference TRBV2 and TRBJ1-1, the complete variable domain reads EPEVTQTPSHQVTQMGQEVILRCVPISNHLYFYWYRQILGQKVEFLVSFYNNEISEKSEIFDDQFSVERPDGSNFTLKIRSTKLEDSAMYFCASKSGNTEAFFGQGTRLTVV.